This T cell receptor (beta chain) was captured by sequencing in a study of cytomegalovirus exposure and HLA in healthy donors. The donors were part of the roughly 120-subject validation cohort, which stood apart from the approximately 630-subject first cohort. Worth noting for this clone: Its antigen remains unknown.

Some clones are missing from TCRdb's copy, which holds only in-frame ones; the method was immunoSEQ multiplex PCR. The data hold roughly 250,000 clones, with around 87% observed a single time. Regarding the study as a whole: Later, an analysis found that TCR clusters from the first cohort tended to co-occur in the roughly 120 validation repertoires.

Trimming took 1 base from V and 6 from J, leaving 12 bases between them. The CDR3 has 14 residues. The germline V gene has CDR1 SNHLY and CDR2 FYNNEI. The material sequenced was PBMCs. The TCR originated in a woman under 40 in good health and CMV-seropositive. The V gene is TRBV2, the J gene TRBJ1-1; D gene uncertain. The CDR3 bases are TGTGCCAGCAGTGAAGACGTGGGCTTCTCTGAAGCTTTCTTT. Protein: CASSEDVGFSEAFF.